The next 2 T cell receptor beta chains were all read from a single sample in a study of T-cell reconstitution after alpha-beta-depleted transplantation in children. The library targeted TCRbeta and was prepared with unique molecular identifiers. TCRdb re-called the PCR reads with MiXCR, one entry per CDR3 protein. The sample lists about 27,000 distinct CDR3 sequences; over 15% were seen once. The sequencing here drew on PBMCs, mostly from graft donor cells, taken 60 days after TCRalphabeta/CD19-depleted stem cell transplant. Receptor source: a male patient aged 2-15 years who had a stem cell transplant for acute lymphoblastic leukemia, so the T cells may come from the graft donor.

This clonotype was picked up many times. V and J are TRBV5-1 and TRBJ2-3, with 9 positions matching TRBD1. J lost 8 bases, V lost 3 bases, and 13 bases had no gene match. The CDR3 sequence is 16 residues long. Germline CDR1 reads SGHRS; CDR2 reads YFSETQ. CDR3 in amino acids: CASSWYPGQGVVTQYF. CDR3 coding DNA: TGCGCCAGCAGCTGGTATCCGGGACAGGGAGTGGTTACGCAGTATTTT.

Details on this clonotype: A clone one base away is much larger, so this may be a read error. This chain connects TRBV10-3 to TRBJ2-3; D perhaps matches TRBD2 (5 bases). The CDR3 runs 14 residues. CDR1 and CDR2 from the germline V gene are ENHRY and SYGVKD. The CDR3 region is CAIRRAVSRDTQYF. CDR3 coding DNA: TGTGCCATCAGGAGGGCGGTTAGCAGAGATACGCAGTATTTT.